Included here is one T cell receptor (beta chain) sequence, with context. The treatment: around 19 received Ad26.COV2.S at low or high dose, single or two shots; five or six received placebo; per-sample allocation not given. Specimens were obtained on day 63 following the first vaccine or placebo injection. Within Boston, the person who donated was an adult of 18-55 years. Method: immunoSEQ multiplex PCR; TCRdb's copy keeps in-frame clones and lacks some. The sample shows 360,000 or so clones, approximately 89% of them seen only once. V lost 7 bases, J lost 8 bases, and 17 bases lay in between. From germline, CDR1 is MNHEY and CDR2 SVGAGI. The CDR3 is 13 amino acids. This record comes from a study of Ad26.COV2.S vaccination and SARS-CoV-2 variants.

V and J are TRBV6-5 and TRBJ1-2; D possibly corresponds to TRBD1 (6 bases). This clonotype originated in a person between 18 and 59 years old who received the Ad26.COV2.S COVID-19 vaccine or a placebo. This specimen consisted of peripheral blood, obtained in a trial of Ad26.COV2.S vaccine versus placebo. Written as DNA, the CDR3 is TGTGCCAGCATTTTCTCCCGGGGGCGCGGCTACACCTTC. Translation gives CASIFSRGRGYTF.